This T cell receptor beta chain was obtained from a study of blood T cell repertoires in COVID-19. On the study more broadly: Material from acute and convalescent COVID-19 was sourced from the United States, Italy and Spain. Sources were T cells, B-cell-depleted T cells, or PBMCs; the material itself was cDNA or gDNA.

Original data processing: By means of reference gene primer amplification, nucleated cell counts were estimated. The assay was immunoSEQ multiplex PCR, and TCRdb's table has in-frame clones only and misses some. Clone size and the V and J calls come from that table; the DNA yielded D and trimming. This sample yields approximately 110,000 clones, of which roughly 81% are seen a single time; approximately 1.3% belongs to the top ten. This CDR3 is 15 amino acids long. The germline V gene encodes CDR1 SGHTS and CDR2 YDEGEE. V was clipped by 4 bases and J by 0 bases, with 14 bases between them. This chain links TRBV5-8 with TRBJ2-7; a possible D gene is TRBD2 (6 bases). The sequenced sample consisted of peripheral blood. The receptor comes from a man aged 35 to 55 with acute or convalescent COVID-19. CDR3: CASSRRDSSSYEQYF. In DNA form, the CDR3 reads TGTGCCAGCAGCAGACGGGACTCATCCTCCTACGAGCAGTACTTC. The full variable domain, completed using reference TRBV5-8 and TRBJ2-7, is EAGVTQSPTHLIKTRGQQATLRCSPISGHTSVYWYQQALGLGLQFLLWYDEGEERNRGNFPPRFSGRQFPNYSSELNVNALELEDSALYLCASSRRDSSSYEQYFGPGTRLTVT.